Listed below are T cell receptor beta chains from one sample, sequenced in a study of glioma-infiltrating T cells after dendritic cell vaccination. The data were produced by immunoSEQ multiplex PCR, yet TCRdb's version contains in-frame clones alone and is incomplete. The sample lists 50,000 to 80,000 clones, around 86% seen once, with around 9.6% in the top ten. Material: blood, obtained before dendritic cell vaccination. The receptors stem from a human donor with glioblastoma. Each CDR3 is given with its conserved first and last residue. D genes are given only for firm matches. The listing skips clone size in some rows; elsewhere it reads once, few, many or a size class.

v_call	d_call	j_call	clone_size	cdr3_nt	cdr3_aa
TRBV27	TRBD1	TRBJ1-3	NA	TGTGCCAGCAGCCGCCACGGACAGGGAGACGGAAACACCATATATTTT	CASSRHGQGDGNTIYF
TRBV21-1	NA	TRBJ1-5	NA	TGTGCCAGCAGCAAAGGGAGGGTCAATCAGCCCCAGCATTTT	CASSKGRVNQPQHF
TRBV19	TRBD1	TRBJ1-5	NA	TGTGCCAGTAGTACGGGGGGGGACAGGGGCCAGCATTTT	CASSTGGDRGQHF
TRBV5-6	TRBD1	TRBJ1-5	NA	TGTGCCAGCAGCACGACCAGGGACAGGGGGTTCAATCAGCCCCAGCATTTT	CASSTTRDRGFNQPQHF
TRBV2	TRBD1	TRBJ1-5	NA	TGTGCCAGCAGATTATCTGGACAGGGGGCCCGTCAGCCCCAGCATTTT	CASRLSGQGARQPQHF
TRBV28	TRBD1	TRBJ1-5	NA	TGTGCCAGCAGTTTCTGGGGGACAGGGGAGAATCAGCCCCAGCATTTT	CASSFWGTGENQPQHF
TRBV7-2	TRBD1	TRBJ2-1	NA	TGTGCCAGCAGCTTAGGGGACAGCTCCTACAATGAGCAGTTCTTC	CASSLGDSSYNEQFF
TRBV6-5	TRBD1	TRBJ1-5	NA	TGTGCCAGCAGCTCACAGGGGGGAGGGCAGCCCCAGCATTTT	CASSSQGGGQPQHF
TRBV7-9	NA	TRBJ1-5	NA	TGTGCCAGCAGCTTTGGGGGAGGGGCGCGAAGCAATCAGCCCCAGCATTTT	CASSFGGGARSNQPQHF
TRBV15	NA	TRBJ2-6	NA	TGTGCCACCAGCGTATTTGGGGCCAACGTCCTGACTTTC	CATSVFGANVLTF
TRBV11-2	TRBD1	TRBJ1-2	NA	TGTGCCAGCAGCTACGGACAGGGGGGTAACTATGGCTACACCTTC	CASSYGQGGNYGYTF
TRBV6-6	TRBD2	TRBJ2-2	NA	TGTGCCAGCAGACCCAGGACTAGCGGGGGCACCGGGGAGCTGTTTTTT	CASRPRTSGGTGELFF
TRBV6-6	TRBD1	TRBJ2-7	NA	TGTGCCAGCAGGACAGGGCCCCACGAGCAGTACTTC	CASRTGPHEQYF
TRBV18	NA	TRBJ2-7	NA	TGTGCCAGCTCACCAGGACAGAGCTACGAGCAGTACTTC	CASSPGQSYEQYF
TRBV6-4	TRBD1	TRBJ2-2	NA	TGTGCCAGCAGTGCTGGGACAGGGGCCAACACCGGGGAGCTGTTTTTT	CASSAGTGANTGELFF
TRBV28	NA	TRBJ2-3	NA	TGTGCCAGCAGTTTAAAGGGGGGGCCGGGAGATACGCAGTATTTT	CASSLKGGPGDTQYF
TRBV16	NA	TRBJ1-2	NA	TGTGCCAGCAGCCAATACCGGACAGACTCTAACTATGGCTACACCTTC	CASSQYRTDSNYGYTF
TRBV19	NA	TRBJ1-5	few	TGTGCCAGTAGTCCCCTTGGGAGAGGTCAGCCCCAGCATTTT	CASSPLGRGQPQHF
TRBV6-5	NA	TRBJ1-5	NA	TGTGCCTCTAGACAGGATTTAGATCAGCCCCAGCATTTT	CASRQDLDQPQHF
TRBV5-6	TRBD2	TRBJ2-2	NA	TGTGCCAGCACATTTGGCGGGGGTTCCACCGGGGAGCTGTTTTTT	CASTFGGGSTGELFF
TRBV11-3	NA	TRBJ1-2	NA	TGTGCCAGCAGCTTAGCGGGGGGACGAGCCAACTATGGCTACACCTTC	CASSLAGGRANYGYTF
TRBV5-8	NA	TRBJ2-7	NA	TGTGCCAGCAGCTTGGCCGCTTTTGGTCAGGGACTTGTTTACTACGAGCAGTACTTC	CASSLAAFGQGLVYYEQYF
TRBV18	NA	TRBJ1-6	NA	TGTGCCAGCTCACCACGGGACATACATAATTCACCCCTCCACTTT	CASSPRDIHNSPLHF
TRBV6-1	TRBD2	TRBJ2-7	NA	TGTGCCAGCAGTGATGTGTCTAGCGGGGCGTACGAGCAGTACTTC	CASSDVSSGAYEQYF
TRBV9	NA	TRBJ1-2	NA	TGTGCCAGCAGCGTAGGCTCCAGGGTCCATGGCTACACCTTC	CASSVGSRVHGYTF
TRBV18	TRBD1	TRBJ2-1	NA	TGTGCCAGCTCACCAAGACAGGGACAGGGCTACAATGAGCAGTTCTTC	CASSPRQGQGYNEQFF
TRBV30	NA	TRBJ1-1	NA	TGTGCCTGGAGTGTGAACGCGGGCACTGAAGCTTTCTTT	CAWSVNAGTEAFF
TRBV6-1	NA	TRBJ2-1	few	TGTGCCAGCAGTGAACTAGTCGCTGGGGAGCAGTTCTTC	CASSELVAGEQFF
TRBV5-1	TRBD1	TRBJ2-6	NA	TGCGCCAGCAGCTTTGACAGGGTGGGGTCTGGGGCCAACGTCCTGACTTTC	CASSFDRVGSGANVLTF
TRBV5-8	TRBD1	TRBJ2-2	NA	TGTGCCAGCGGACAGGTACCCAACACCGGGGAGCTGTTTTTT	CASGQVPNTGELFF
TRBV6-1	NA	TRBJ2-3	NA	TGTGCCAGCAGTGATTTTCGGGGGGCTTCAGATACGCAGTATTTT	CASSDFRGASDTQYF
TRBV6-1	NA	TRBJ1-5	few	TGTGCCAGCAGTGGCAGGGGTCAGCCCCAGCATTTT	CASSGRGQPQHF
TRBV5-1	NA	TRBJ1-1	NA	TGCGCCAGCAGCTTGGCCGGCGGGGCTGCGAACACTGAAGCTTTCTTT	CASSLAGGAANTEAFF
TRBV6-4	TRBD1	TRBJ2-3	NA	TGTGCCAGCAGTGAACAGGGGGAGAGAGATACGCAGTATTTT	CASSEQGERDTQYF
TRBV6-5	NA	TRBJ2-4	NA	TGTGCCAGCAGACAGGGGGGGCTAGCCAAAAACATTCAGTACTTC	CASRQGGLAKNIQYF
TRBV6-1	NA	TRBJ2-5	NA	TGTGCCAGCCGATACGGCGGATATGAGACCCAGTACTTC	CASRYGGYETQYF
TRBV7-6	NA	TRBJ1-2	NA	TGTGCCAGCAGCTTGGCCCAGGAAAGTAACTATGGCTACACCTTC	CASSLAQESNYGYTF
TRBV6-4	TRBD2	TRBJ2-2	many	TGTGCCAGCAGTCCCGGACTAGCGGTCAACACCGGGGAGCTGTTTTTT	CASSPGLAVNTGELFF
TRBV6-6	TRBD1	TRBJ1-1	few	TGTGCCAGCAGTGACAGGGGACCTGAAGCTTTCTTT	CASSDRGPEAFF
TRBV28	NA	TRBJ2-1	NA	TGTGCCAGCAGTTTCGTTGATGAGCAGTTCTTC	CASSFVDEQFF
TRBV19	NA	TRBJ1-2	few	TGTGCCAGTAGTACAGGGGACATAGACGCCCATGGCTACACCTTC	CASSTGDIDAHGYTF
TRBV11-2	TRBD2	TRBJ2-4	NA	TGTGCCAGCAGCTTATTTACTAGCGGGGGGAAAAACATTCAGTACTTC	CASSLFTSGGKNIQYF
TRBV23-1	NA	TRBJ2-5	NA	TGCGCCAGCTCCCCCGGGAATCAAGAGACCCAGTACTTC	CASSPGNQETQYF
TRBV28	TRBD1	TRBJ1-2	NA	TGTGCCAGCAGTTGGGACAGCATCTATGGCTACACCTTC	CASSWDSIYGYTF
TRBV28	NA	TRBJ1-2	NA	TGTGCCAGCACTTCCCAAGCCAGGGGTCGGGGCTACACCTTC	CASTSQARGRGYTF
TRBV4-1	NA	TRBJ1-4	once	TGCGCCAGCAGCCAATTGGGACTGCCTAATGAAAAACTGTTTTTT	CASSQLGLPNEKLFF
TRBV29-1	NA	TRBJ1-1	NA	TGCAGCGTTGAAGAGAGAAGTTACACTGAAGCTTTCTTT	CSVEERSYTEAFF
TRBV10-3	TRBD1	TRBJ1-2	NA	TGTGCCATCAGGCCGTCAGGGGGCGAGGGGTACGGCTACACCTTC	CAIRPSGGEGYGYTF
TRBV29-1	TRBD2	TRBJ2-7	NA	TGCAGCGTTGTAGCGGGGGGAAACTACGAGCAGTACTTC	CSVVAGGNYEQYF
TRBV5-5	NA	TRBJ1-1	NA	TGTGCCAGCAGCTCCAGGGCCGGGACTGAAGCTTTCTTT	CASSSRAGTEAFF
TRBV11-2	NA	TRBJ1-2	NA	TGTGCCAGCAGCGTTACCCCCGCACAGGGTCAACCGCTCTATGGCTACACCTTC	CASSVTPAQGQPLYGYTF
TRBV11-2	NA	TRBJ2-7	NA	TGTGCCAGCAGCCTGGACAGAACCTCCTACGAGCAGTACTTC	CASSLDRTSYEQYF
TRBV5-4	NA	TRBJ1-4	NA	TGTGCCGCCGGGGGGACGGGGGGTGAAAAACTGTTTTTT	CAAGGTGGEKLFF
TRBV5-1	TRBD1	TRBJ1-2	NA	TGCGCCAGCAGCCCGCGGCAGGGCAGGGGGGTCTATGGCTACACCTTC	CASSPRQGRGVYGYTF
TRBV6-1	NA	TRBJ1-5	NA	TGTGCCAGCAGCTCCGGGGTAGGGGGGCCCCAGCATTTT	CASSSGVGGPQHF
TRBV5-4	TRBD1	TRBJ2-5	NA	TGTGCCAGCAGCTTCTCCATCCAGAGGACAGGCTCGTCAGAGACCCAGTACTTC	CASSFSIQRTGSSETQYF
TRBV6-1	NA	TRBJ1-1	NA	TGTGCCAGCAGTGTTGGAGGGGCACCCACTGAAGCTTTCTTT	CASSVGGAPTEAFF
TRBV28	NA	TRBJ2-7	NA	TGTGCCAGCAGCCCCTTTTCCTTCCAGGGGGAGGATTGGTACGAGCAGTACTTC	CASSPFSFQGEDWYEQYF
TRBV5-1	NA	TRBJ1-6	NA	TGCGCCAGCAGCTTAAGAGAGGACGGGGATTCACCCCTCCACTTT	CASSLREDGDSPLHF